A selection of T cell receptor beta chains follows, all from one sample in a study of T-cell reconstitution after alpha-beta-depleted transplantation in children. TCRdb independently ran MiXCR on the PCR reads; one entry per CDR3 protein. The sample carries about a million distinct CDR3 sequences, about 29% recorded once. Sequenced material: PBMCs, mostly from graft donor cells, taken 360 days after TCRalphabeta/CD19-depleted stem cell transplant. The receptors here all came from a boy in the first two years of life who had a stem cell transplant for SCID, so the T cells may come from the graft donor. The CDR3 runs from the conserved cysteine through the conserved F or W. D genes are given only for firm matches. Clone sizes are given selectively: once, few, many, or a class where the clone is expanded.

clone_size: few
v_call: TRBV27
d_call: NA
j_call: TRBJ2-1
cdr3_length: 14
cdr3_aa: CASSRAPTNNEQFF
cdr3_nt: TGTGCCAGCAGTCGGGCCCCCACAAACAATGAGCAGTTCTTC

clone_size: NA
v_call: TRBV19
d_call: NA
j_call: TRBJ2-3
cdr3_length: 16
cdr3_aa: CASSIDGLMGTDTQYF
cdr3_nt: TGTGCCAGTAGTATAGACGGACTAATGGGGACAGATACGCAGTATTTT

clone_size: few
v_call: TRBV18
d_call: NA
j_call: TRBJ2-1
cdr3_length: 16
cdr3_aa: CASSPLRGAGNNEQFF
cdr3_nt: TGTGCCAGCTCACCTCTACGCGGGGCCGGAAACAATGAGCAGTTCTTC

clone_size: few
v_call: TRBV20-1
d_call: TRBD2
j_call: TRBJ2-3
cdr3_length: 16
cdr3_aa: CSAIDWRGDATDTQYF
cdr3_nt: TGCAGTGCCATCGACTGGCGGGGGGACGCCACAGATACGCAGTATTTT

clone_size: NA
v_call: TRBV27
d_call: NA
j_call: TRBJ2-5
cdr3_length: 17
cdr3_aa: CASSTPSSGSGQETQYF
cdr3_nt: TGTGCCAGCAGCACCCCGTCCTCAGGCAGCGGCCAAGAGACCCAGTACTTC

clone_size: few
v_call: TRBV28
d_call: TRBD1
j_call: TRBJ2-1
cdr3_length: 16
cdr3_aa: CASSHPGTGSYNEQFF
cdr3_nt: TGTGCCAGCAGCCATCCCGGGACAGGGTCCTACAATGAGCAGTTCTTC

clone_size: few
v_call: TRBV6-5
d_call: TRBD1
j_call: TRBJ2-3
cdr3_length: 15
cdr3_aa: CASSYDRGPGDTQYF
cdr3_nt: TGTGCCAGCAGTTACGACAGGGGGCCGGGAGATACGCAGTATTTT

clone_size: few
v_call: TRBV28
d_call: TRBD1
j_call: TRBJ1-1
cdr3_length: 11
cdr3_aa: CASRTGARTFF
cdr3_nt: TGTGCCAGCAGAACAGGGGCGAGAACTTTCTTT

clone_size: few
v_call: TRBV12-3/TRBV12-4
d_call: TRBD1
j_call: TRBJ1-1
cdr3_length: 15
cdr3_aa: CASSFSSPGGTEAFF
cdr3_nt: TGTGCCAGCAGTTTCTCTAGCCCAGGGGGCACTGAAGCTTTCTTT

clone_size: few
v_call: TRBV29-1
d_call: NA
j_call: TRBJ1-2
cdr3_length: 12
cdr3_aa: CSVDVGYRGYTF
cdr3_nt: TGCAGCGTTGATGTAGGGTATCGGGGCTACACCTTC

clone_size: few
v_call: TRBV9
d_call: NA
j_call: TRBJ2-5
cdr3_length: 15
cdr3_aa: CASSAHRDKEETQYF
cdr3_nt: TGTGCCAGCAGCGCTCACCGGGACAAGGAAGAGACCCAGTACTTC

clone_size: NA
v_call: TRBV29-1
d_call: NA
j_call: TRBJ2-4
cdr3_length: 13
cdr3_aa: CSVGHPGQEIQYF
cdr3_nt: TGCAGCGTGGGCCACCCGGGGCAGGAAATTCAGTACTTC

clone_size: NA
v_call: TRBV4-1
d_call: NA
j_call: TRBJ2-2
cdr3_length: 19
cdr3_aa: CASSHKPPLWRGGTGELFF
cdr3_nt: TGCGCCAGCAGCCACAAACCCCCCCTCTGGAGGGGAGGAACCGGGGAGCTGTTTTTT

clone_size: NA
v_call: TRBV9
d_call: NA
j_call: TRBJ2-5
cdr3_length: 13
cdr3_aa: CASSVDVWETQYF
cdr3_nt: TGTGCCAGCAGCGTAGATGTGTGGGAGACCCAGTACTTC

clone_size: NA
v_call: TRBV4-2
d_call: NA
j_call: TRBJ2-5
cdr3_length: 15
cdr3_aa: CASSQAWLPQETQHF
cdr3_nt: TGTGCCAGCAGCCAAGCGTGGTTGCCCCAAGAGACCCAGCACTTC

clone_size: few
v_call: TRBV20-1
d_call: NA
j_call: TRBJ1-1
cdr3_length: 15
cdr3_aa: CSATPQTESNTEAFF
cdr3_nt: TGCAGTGCTACCCCACAGACAGAGTCGAACACTGAAGCTTTCTTT

clone_size: NA
v_call: TRBV5-1
d_call: TRBD1
j_call: TRBJ2-1
cdr3_length: 16
cdr3_aa: CASSPPGTGLKNEQFF
cdr3_nt: TGCGCCAGTTCTCCCCCCGGGACAGGTCTTAAAAATGAGCAGTTCTTC

clone_size: few
v_call: TRBV20-1
d_call: NA
j_call: TRBJ1-1
cdr3_length: 15
cdr3_aa: CSASGRGSMNTEAFF
cdr3_nt: TGCAGTGCTAGTGGTAGGGGGAGCATGAACACTGAAGCTTTCTTT